This T cell receptor (beta chain) was sequenced in a study of technical replicates of blood from four donors. This CDR3 has 14 residues. The germline V and J ends were trimmed by 3 bases and 0 bases, with 6 bases remaining between them. The germline V gene has CDR1 MNHEY and CDR2 SVGAGI. Some clones are missing from TCRdb's copy, which holds only in-frame ones; the method was immunoSEQ multiplex PCR. The sample lists roughly 80,000 clones; roughly 90% were seen once. V usage is TRBV6-5 and J usage is TRBJ2-1; D remains unclear. The sequenced material came from T cells isolated from PBMCs. This clonotype originated in a human donor in good health. The DNA of the CDR3 is TGTGCCAGCAGTTATGCAGGCTCCTACAATGAGCAGTTCTTC. This encodes CASSYAGSYNEQFF.